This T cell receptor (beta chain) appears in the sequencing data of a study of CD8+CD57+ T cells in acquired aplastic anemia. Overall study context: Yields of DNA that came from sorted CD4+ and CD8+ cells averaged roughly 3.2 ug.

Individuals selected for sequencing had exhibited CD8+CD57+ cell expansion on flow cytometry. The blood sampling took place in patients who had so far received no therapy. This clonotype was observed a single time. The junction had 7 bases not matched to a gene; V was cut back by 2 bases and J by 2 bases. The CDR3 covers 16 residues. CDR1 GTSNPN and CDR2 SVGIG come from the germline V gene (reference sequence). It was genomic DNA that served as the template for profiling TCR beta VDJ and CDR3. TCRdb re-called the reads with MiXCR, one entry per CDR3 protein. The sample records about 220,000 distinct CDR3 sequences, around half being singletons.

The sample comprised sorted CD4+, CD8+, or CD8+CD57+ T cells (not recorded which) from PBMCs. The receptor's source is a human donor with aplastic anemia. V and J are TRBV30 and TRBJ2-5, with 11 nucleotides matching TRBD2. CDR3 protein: CAWSSGTSGLQETQYF. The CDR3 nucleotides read TGTGCCTGGAGTTCCGGGACTAGCGGACTTCAAGAGACCCAGTACTTC. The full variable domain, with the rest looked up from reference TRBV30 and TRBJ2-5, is SQTIHQWPATLVQPVGSPLSLECTVEGTSNPNLYWYRQAAGRGLQLLFYSVGIGQISSEVPQNLSASRPQDRQFILSSKKLLLSDSGFYLCAWSSGTSGLQETQYFGPGTRLLVL.